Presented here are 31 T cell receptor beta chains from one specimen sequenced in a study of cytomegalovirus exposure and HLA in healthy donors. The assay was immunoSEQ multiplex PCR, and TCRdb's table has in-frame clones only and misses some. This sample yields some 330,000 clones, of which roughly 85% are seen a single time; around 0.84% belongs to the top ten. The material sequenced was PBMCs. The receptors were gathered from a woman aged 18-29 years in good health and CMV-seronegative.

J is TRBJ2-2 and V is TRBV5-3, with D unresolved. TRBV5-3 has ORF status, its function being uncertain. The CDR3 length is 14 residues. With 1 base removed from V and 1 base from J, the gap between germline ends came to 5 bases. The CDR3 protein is CARSLQKNTGELFF. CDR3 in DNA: TGTGCCAGAAGCTTGCAGAAGAACACCGGGGAGCTGTTTTTT.

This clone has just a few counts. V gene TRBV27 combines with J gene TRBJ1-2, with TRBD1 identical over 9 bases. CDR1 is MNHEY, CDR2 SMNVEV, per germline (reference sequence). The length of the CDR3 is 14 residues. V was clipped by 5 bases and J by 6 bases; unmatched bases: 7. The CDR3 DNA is TGTGCCAGCAGTGCCAGGACAGGGGACGATGGCTACACCTTC. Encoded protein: CASSARTGDDGYTF.

This chain's CDR3 is CTVHPAGTTETQYF. The CDR3, as DNA: TGCACCGTGCACCCAGCGGGAACCACAGAGACCCAGTACTTC. V usage is TRBV29-1 and J usage is TRBJ2-5; 7 bases line up with TRBD2. Germline CDR1 SQVTM, CDR2 ANQGSEA. CDR3 length: 14 amino acids.

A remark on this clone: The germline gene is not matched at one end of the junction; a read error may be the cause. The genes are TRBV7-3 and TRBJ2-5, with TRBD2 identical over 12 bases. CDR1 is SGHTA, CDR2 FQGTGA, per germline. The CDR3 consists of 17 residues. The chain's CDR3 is CASSVTGLAGSQETQYF. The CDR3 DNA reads TGTGCCAGCAGCGTAACCGGACTAGCGGGGAGCCAAGAGACCCAGTACTTC. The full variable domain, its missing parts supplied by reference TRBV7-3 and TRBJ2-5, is GAGVSQTPSNKVTEKGKYVELRCDPISGHTALYWYRQSLGQGPEFLIYFQGTGAADDSGLPNDRFFAVRPEGSVSTLKIQRTERGDSAVYLCASSVTGLAGSQETQYFGPGTRLLVL.

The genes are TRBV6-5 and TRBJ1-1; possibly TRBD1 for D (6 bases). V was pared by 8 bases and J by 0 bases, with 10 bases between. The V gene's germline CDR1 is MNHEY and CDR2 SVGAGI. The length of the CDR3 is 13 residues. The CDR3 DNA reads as TGTGCCAGCGGACACAGGGTGAACACTGAAGCTTTCTTT. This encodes CASGHRVNTEAFF.

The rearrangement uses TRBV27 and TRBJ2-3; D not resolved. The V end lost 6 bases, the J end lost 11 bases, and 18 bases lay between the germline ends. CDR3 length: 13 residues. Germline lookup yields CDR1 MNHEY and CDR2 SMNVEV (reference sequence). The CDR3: CASSPNQTPWQYF. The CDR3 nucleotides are TGTGCCAGCAGCCCAAACCAGACTCCCTGGCAGTATTTT.

CDR3 residues: CASSNPPASGIHNEQFF. Here the CDR3 DNA reads TGTGCCAGCAGCAATCCGCCTGCTAGCGGGATCCACAATGAGCAGTTCTTC. J is TRBJ2-1 and V is TRBV7-8, with 9 bases lining up with TRBD2. Germline values: CDR1 SGHVS, CDR2 FQNEAQ. This CDR3 spans 17 amino acids. The V gene end was trimmed by 5 bases and the J gene end by 5 bases; junction bases not matched to a gene: 13.

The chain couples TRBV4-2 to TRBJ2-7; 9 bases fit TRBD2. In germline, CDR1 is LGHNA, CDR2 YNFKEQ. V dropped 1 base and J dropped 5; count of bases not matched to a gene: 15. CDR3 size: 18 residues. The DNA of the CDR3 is TGTGCCAGCAGCCAAGGCGGCGGGAGGGCCGATAAGGATCACGAGCAGTACTTC. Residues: CASSQGGGRADKDHEQYF.

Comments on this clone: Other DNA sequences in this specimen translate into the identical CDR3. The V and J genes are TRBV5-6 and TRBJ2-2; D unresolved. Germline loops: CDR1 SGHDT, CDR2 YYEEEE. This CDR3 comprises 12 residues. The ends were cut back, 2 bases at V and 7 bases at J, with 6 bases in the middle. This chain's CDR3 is CASSLASGELFF. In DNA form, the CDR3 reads TGTGCCAGCAGCTTAGCTAGCGGGGAGCTGTTTTTT.

CDR3 in DNA: TGTGCCTGGAGTCAGGGGGTCTGGCGGGAGGCCGGGGCAGATACGCAGTATTTT. Translation gives CAWSQGVWREAGADTQYF. The rearrangement links TRBV30 to TRBJ2-3; D may be TRBD2 (8 bases). V was trimmed by 2 bases and J by 4 bases, leaving 25 bases between them. CDR3 length equals 18 residues. The germline V gene has CDR1 GTSNPN and CDR2 SVGIG (reference sequence).

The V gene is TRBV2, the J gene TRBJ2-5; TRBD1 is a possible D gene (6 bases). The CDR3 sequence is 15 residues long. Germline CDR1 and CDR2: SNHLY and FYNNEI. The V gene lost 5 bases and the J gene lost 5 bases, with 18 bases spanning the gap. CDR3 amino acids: CASSQRGGTSETQYF. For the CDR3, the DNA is TGTGCCAGCAGTCAGAGAGGGGGAACCTCGGAGACCCAGTACTTC.

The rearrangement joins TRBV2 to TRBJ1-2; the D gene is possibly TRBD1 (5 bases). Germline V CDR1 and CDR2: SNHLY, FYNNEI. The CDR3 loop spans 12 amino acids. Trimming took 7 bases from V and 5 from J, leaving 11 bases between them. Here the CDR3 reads CASTMQGYGYTF. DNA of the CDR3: TGTGCCAGCACAATGCAGGGATATGGCTACACCTTC. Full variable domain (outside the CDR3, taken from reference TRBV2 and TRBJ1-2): EPEVTQTPSHQVTQMGQEVILRCVPISNHLYFYWYRQILGQKVEFLVSFYNNEISEKSEIFDDQFSVERPDGSNFTLKIRSTKLEDSAMYFCASTMQGYGYTFGSGTRLTVV.

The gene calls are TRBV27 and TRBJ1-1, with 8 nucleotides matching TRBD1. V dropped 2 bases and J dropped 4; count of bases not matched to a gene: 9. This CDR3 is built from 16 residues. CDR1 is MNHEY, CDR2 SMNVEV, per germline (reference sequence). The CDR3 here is CASSLGLGQGGTEAFF. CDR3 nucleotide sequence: TGTGCCAGCAGTTTAGGCCTCGGACAGGGAGGCACTGAAGCTTTCTTT.

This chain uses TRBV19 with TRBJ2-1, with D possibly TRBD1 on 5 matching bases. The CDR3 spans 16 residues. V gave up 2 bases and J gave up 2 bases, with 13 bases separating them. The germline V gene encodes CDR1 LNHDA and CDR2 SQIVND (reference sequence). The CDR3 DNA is TGTGCCAGTAGTATATCTTGGGGCCCTCCCTACAATGAGCAGTTCTTC. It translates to CASSISWGPPYNEQFF.

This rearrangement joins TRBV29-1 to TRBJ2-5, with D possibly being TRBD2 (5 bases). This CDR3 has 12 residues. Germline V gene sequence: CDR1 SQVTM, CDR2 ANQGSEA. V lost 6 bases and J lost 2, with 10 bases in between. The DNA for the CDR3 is TGCAGCGTCTTGGGCGGGCAAGAGACCCAGTACTTC. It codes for CSVLGGQETQYF.

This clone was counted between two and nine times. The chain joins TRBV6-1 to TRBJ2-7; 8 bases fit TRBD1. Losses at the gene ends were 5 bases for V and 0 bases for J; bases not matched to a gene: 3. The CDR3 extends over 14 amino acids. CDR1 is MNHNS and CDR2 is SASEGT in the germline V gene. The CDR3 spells CASSQGAGSYEQYF. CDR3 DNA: TGTGCCAGCAGTCAGGGGGCGGGCTCCTACGAGCAGTACTTC.

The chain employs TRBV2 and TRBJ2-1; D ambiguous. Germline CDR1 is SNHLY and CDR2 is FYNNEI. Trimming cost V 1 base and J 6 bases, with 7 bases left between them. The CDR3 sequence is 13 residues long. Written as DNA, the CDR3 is TGTGCCAGCAGTGAAGTCCCCAGCAATGAGCAGTTCTTC. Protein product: CASSEVPSNEQFF.

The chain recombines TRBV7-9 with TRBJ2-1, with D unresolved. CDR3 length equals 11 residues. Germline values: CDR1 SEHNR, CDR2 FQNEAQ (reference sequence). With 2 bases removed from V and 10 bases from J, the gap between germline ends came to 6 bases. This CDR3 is CASSLRWEQFF. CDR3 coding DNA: TGTGCCAGCAGCTTACGGTGGGAGCAGTTCTTC. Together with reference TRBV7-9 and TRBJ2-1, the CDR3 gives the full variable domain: DTGVSQNPRHKITKRGQNVTFRCDPISEHNRLYWYRQTLGQGPEFLTYFQNEAQLEKSRLLSDRFSAERPKGSFSTLEIQRTEQGDSAMYLCASSLRWEQFFGPGTRLTVL.

CDR3 in DNA: TGTGCCGCTACCCTTAGGGGACTGGGATCCTACGAGCAGTACTTC. It is translated as CAATLRGLGSYEQYF. This sequence joins TRBV6-1 and TRBJ2-7; a weak D match, TRBD2 (6 bases). The CDR3 runs to 15 residues. V was cut by 11 bases and J by 1 base, with 21 bases left in between. In germline, CDR1 is MNHNS, CDR2 SASEGT.

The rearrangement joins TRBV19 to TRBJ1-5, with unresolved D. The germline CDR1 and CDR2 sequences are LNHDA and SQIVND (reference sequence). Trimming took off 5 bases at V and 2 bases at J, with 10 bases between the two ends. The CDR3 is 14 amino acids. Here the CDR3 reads CASSGSGGNQPQHF. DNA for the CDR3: TGTGCCAGTAGTGGCTCCGGGGGCAATCAGCCCCAGCATTTT.

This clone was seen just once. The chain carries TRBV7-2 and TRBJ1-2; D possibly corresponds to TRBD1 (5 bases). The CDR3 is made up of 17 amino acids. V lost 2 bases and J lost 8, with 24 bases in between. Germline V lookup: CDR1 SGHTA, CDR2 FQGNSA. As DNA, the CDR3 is TGTGCCAGCAGCTTAAATTCTCCGGGAGGGACCTCGCGGGGCTACACCTTC. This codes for CASSLNSPGGTSRGYTF.

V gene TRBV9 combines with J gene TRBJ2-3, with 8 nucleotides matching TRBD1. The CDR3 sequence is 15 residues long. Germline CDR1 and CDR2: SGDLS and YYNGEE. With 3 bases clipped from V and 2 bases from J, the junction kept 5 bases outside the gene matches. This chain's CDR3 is CASSGQGADTDTQYF. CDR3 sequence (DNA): TGTGCCAGCAGCGGTCAGGGGGCGGACACAGATACGCAGTATTTT.

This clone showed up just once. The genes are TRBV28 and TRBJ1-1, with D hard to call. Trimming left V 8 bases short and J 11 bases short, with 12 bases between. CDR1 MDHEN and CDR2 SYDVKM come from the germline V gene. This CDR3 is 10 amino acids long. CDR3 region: CASDRGTAFF. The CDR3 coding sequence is TGTGCCAGCGATCGGGGAACTGCTTTCTTT.

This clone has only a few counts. The CDR3 bases are TGTGCCAGCACTGTGGGGCGGTGGGACCAAGAGACCCAGTACTTC. Amino acids: CASTVGRWDQETQYF. The chain joins TRBV9 to TRBJ2-5; TRBD1 is a possible D gene (5 bases). The CDR3 covers 15 residues. V was pared by 6 bases and J by 0 bases, with 15 bases between. CDR1 SGDLS and CDR2 YYNGEE come from the germline V gene.

This CDR3 reads CASSGPGQASGEQFF. The DNA for the CDR3 is TGCGCCAGCAGCGGTCCGGGACAGGCATCCGGTGAGCAGTTCTTC. This chain uses TRBV5-1 with TRBJ2-1; 8 nucleotides line up with TRBD1. This CDR3 is built from 15 residues. Per the germline V gene, CDR1 is SGHRS and CDR2 is YFSETQ. The ends lost 4 bases at V and 9 bases at J; junction bases unmatched: 12. Complete variable domain (other parts from reference TRBV5-1 and TRBJ2-1): KAGVTQTPRYLIKTRGQQVTLSCSPISGHRSVSWYQQTPGQGLQFLFEYFSETQRNKGNFPGRFSGRQFSNSRSEMNVSTLELGDSALYLCASSGPGQASGEQFFGPGTRLTVL.

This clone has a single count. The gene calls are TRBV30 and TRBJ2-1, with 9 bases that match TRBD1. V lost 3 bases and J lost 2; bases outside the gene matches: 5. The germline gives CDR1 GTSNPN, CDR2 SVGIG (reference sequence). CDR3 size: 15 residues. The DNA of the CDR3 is TGTGCCTGGAGCTACGGACAGGGGACCTACAATGAGCAGTTCTTC. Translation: CAWSYGQGTYNEQFF.

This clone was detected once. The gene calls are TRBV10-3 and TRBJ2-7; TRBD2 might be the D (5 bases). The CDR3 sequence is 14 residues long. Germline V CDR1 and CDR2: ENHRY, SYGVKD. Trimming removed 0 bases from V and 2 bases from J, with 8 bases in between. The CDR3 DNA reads TGTGCCATCAGTGAGTCAGACGGGACCTACGAGCAGTACTTC. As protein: CAISESDGTYEQYF.

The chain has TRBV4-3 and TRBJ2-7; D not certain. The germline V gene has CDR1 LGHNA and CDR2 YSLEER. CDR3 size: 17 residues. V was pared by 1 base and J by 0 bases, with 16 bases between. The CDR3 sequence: CASSQVRIGSGSYEQYF. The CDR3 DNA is TGCGCCAGCAGCCAAGTCCGAATCGGGTCCGGCTCCTACGAGCAGTACTTC.

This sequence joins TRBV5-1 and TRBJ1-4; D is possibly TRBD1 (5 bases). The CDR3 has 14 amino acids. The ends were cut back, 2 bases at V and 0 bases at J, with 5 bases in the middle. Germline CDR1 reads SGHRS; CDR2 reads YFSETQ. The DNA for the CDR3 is TGCGCCAGCAGCTTAGGGGCAACTAATGAAAAACTGTTTTTT. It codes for CASSLGATNEKLFF.

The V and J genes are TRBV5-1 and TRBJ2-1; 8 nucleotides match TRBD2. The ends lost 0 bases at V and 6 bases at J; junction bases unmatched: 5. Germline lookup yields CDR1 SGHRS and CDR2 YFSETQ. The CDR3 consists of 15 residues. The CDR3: CASSLAGREANEQFF. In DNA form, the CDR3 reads TGCGCCAGCAGCTTGGCCGGGCGGGAGGCCAATGAGCAGTTCTTC.

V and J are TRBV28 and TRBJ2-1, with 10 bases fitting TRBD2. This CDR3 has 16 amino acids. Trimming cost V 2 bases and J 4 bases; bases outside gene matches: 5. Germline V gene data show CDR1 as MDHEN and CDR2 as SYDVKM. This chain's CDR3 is CASSLRTGLAYNEQFF. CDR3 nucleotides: TGTGCCAGCAGTTTAAGAACGGGACTAGCGTACAATGAGCAGTTCTTC.